This entry is about one T cell receptor (beta chain). These data come from a study of control samples from healthy donors and cancer patients. Assay: immunoSEQ multiplex PCR; the TCRdb copy retains only in-frame clones and omits some. The profile shows about 140,000 clones, more than 85% of them singletons. Per germline, CDR1 SGHRS and CDR2 YFSETQ. The CDR3 contains 14 residues. Trimming left V 0 bases short and J 4 bases short, with 11 bases between. Source material: blood. The TCR originated in a woman aged 25 to 39 in good health. The V gene is TRBV5-1, the J gene TRBJ2-7, with D possibly matching TRBD2 (6 bases). As DNA, the CDR3 is TGCGCCAGCAGCTTGGGCGGGAAATCGTACGAGCAGTACTTC. This codes for CASSLGGKSYEQYF. Full variable domain (missing parts from reference TRBV5-1 and TRBJ2-7): KAGVTQTPRYLIKTRGQQVTLSCSPISGHRSVSWYQQTPGQGLQFLFEYFSETQRNKGNFPGRFSGRQFSNSRSEMNVSTLELGDSALYLCASSLGGKSYEQYFGPGTRLTVT.